The text below deals with one TCR beta chain. Its antigen is not known. CAS ≥3, NOSPECS ≥4, moderate-to-severe activity and duration under 3 months marked donors with ophthalmopathy. Certain patients, namely those with other autoimmune diseases, uncontrolled infections, pregnancy or lactation, were excluded. These data are taken from a study of Graves' ophthalmopathy and Graves' hyperthyroidism. Regarding the study as a whole: Sensitivity of around 88% and specificity of approximately 76% were achieved when a 13-signature model separated ophthalmopathy from stable hyperthyroidism. The blood repertoire also included most expanded thyroid clonotypes above 0.001 frequency.

The sequenced template was RNA, covering the TCR beta CDR3 region. First-round RT-PCR with HTBI primers preceded a second-round multiplex PCR. TCRdb re-called the multiplex PCR reads with MiXCR, one entry per CDR3 protein. The table records 200,000 to 300,000 distinct CDR3 sequences, around 50% of them present only once. Per germline, CDR1 DFQATT and CDR2 SNEGSKA (reference sequence). The germline V and J ends were trimmed by 8 bases and 1 base, with 14 bases remaining between them. This CDR3 has 13 amino acids. This TCR was sampled from an adult man with Graves' ophthalmopathy. This chain connects TRBV20-1 to TRBJ1-1; tentative D call: TRBD1 (5 bases). The sequencing input was peripheral blood. The CDR3 is CSLGAQANTEAFF. CDR3 coding DNA: TGCAGTCTAGGGGCTCAGGCGAACACTGAAGCTTTCTTT.